Each of the 9 T cell receptor beta chains below was sequenced from the same sample in a study of blood T cell repertoires in COVID-19. Assay: immunoSEQ multiplex PCR; the TCRdb copy retains only in-frame clones and omits some. Of 350,000 to 400,000 clones in the sample, 85% to 90% were seen once. The specimen was PBMCs or T cells enriched from blood (not recorded which). These receptor sequences come from a woman aged 30 to 39 with acute COVID-19.

This chain links TRBV5-5 with TRBJ2-7; the D is unclear. Germline V lookup: CDR1 SGHKS, CDR2 YYEKEE (reference sequence). The CDR3 is 17 residues long. Trimming left V 0 bases short and J 3 bases short, with 19 bases between. CDR3 in amino acids: CASSLGNAAADRYEQYF. In DNA, the CDR3 is TGTGCCAGCAGCTTGGGGAATGCGGCGGCAGACCGCTACGAGCAGTACTTC.

The chain recombines TRBV7-2 with TRBJ2-3; D not resolved. Trimming took 3 bases from V and 4 from J, leaving 8 bases between them. Looked up from germline, CDR1 is SGHTA and CDR2 is FQGNSA. The CDR3 runs to 13 residues. In DNA form, the CDR3 reads TGTGCCAGCAGCTTTCTGGCAGCAGATACGCAGTATTTT. It translates to CASSFLAADTQYF.

A single count supports this clone. The gene calls are TRBV7-9 and TRBJ1-1; D ambiguous. Germline CDR1 is SEHNR and CDR2 is FQNEAQ (reference sequence). V was clipped by 2 bases and J by 4 bases, with 8 bases between them. The CDR3 covers 13 residues. The DNA of the CDR3 is TGTGCCAGCAGCTTAAGTACAGCCACTGAAGCTTTCTTT. Translation: CASSLSTATEAFF.

This clone was picked up many times. V is TRBV7-3 and J is TRBJ2-1, with 14 bases fitting TRBD2. The CDR3 runs 16 residues. The V segment lost 5 bases and the J segment 7 bases; nucleotides outside the gene matches: 7. CDR1 SGHTA and CDR2 FQGTGA come from the germline V gene. The CDR3 protein is CASSDTGLAGGNEQFF. DNA of the CDR3: TGTGCCAGCAGCGATACCGGACTAGCGGGGGGAAATGAGCAGTTCTTC. Combining the CDR3 with reference TRBV7-3 and TRBJ2-1 gives the whole variable domain GAGVSQTPSNKVTEKGKYVELRCDPISGHTALYWYRQSLGQGPEFLIYFQGTGAADDSGLPNDRFFAVRPEGSVSTLKIQRTERGDSAVYLCASSDTGLAGGNEQFFGPGTRLTVL.

The rearrangement joins TRBV3-1 (or the pseudogene TRBV3-2) to TRBJ2-7; weak D call: TRBD1 (6 bases). Germline-derived CDR1 and CDR2 are LGHDT and YNNKEL (reference sequence). This CDR3 has 14 residues. The V gene lost 2 bases and the J gene lost 4 bases, with 12 bases spanning the gap. CDR3 nucleotides: TGTGCCAGCAGCCAAAAGATGGGGACATACGAGCAGTACTTC. It encodes CASSQKMGTYEQYF.

The chain uses TRBV6-5 and TRBJ2-5, with TRBD1 matching over 9 bases. The germline V gene encodes CDR1 MNHEY and CDR2 SVGAGI. This CDR3 spans 14 amino acids. V shed 4 bases, J shed 5 bases, and the junction held 5 bases outside the gene matches. The CDR3 bases are TGTGCCAGCAGTTCCCGGGACAGGGAGGAGACCCAGTACTTC. This gives the protein CASSSRDREETQYF.

CDR3 protein: CASSSLAGGFAEQFF. CDR3 bases: TGTGCCAGCAGCTCTCTAGCGGGGGGGTTCGCTGAGCAGTTCTTC. The chain recombines TRBV27 with TRBJ2-1; TRBD2 matches 12 bases. CDR3 length: 15 residues. From germline, CDR1 is MNHEY and CDR2 SMNVEV (reference sequence). V shed 6 bases, J shed 9 bases, and the junction held 9 bases outside the gene matches.

V usage is TRBV14 and J usage is TRBJ2-3; 9 positions match TRBD2. Unmatched junction bases numbered 7, after V lost 6 bases and J lost 0 bases. CDR3 length equals 16 residues. Per germline, CDR1 SGHDN and CDR2 FVKESK. In nucleotides, the CDR3 is TGTGCCAGCAGTCCCTTAGCGGGGGATAGCACAGATACGCAGTATTTT. Translation: CASSPLAGDSTDTQYF.

This rearrangement joins TRBV24-1 to TRBJ2-5; tentative D call: TRBD1 (6 bases). Germline CDR1 reads KGHDR; CDR2 reads SFDVKD. The CDR3 is made up of 16 amino acids. The V gene lost 4 bases and the J gene lost 2 bases, with 16 bases spanning the gap. The CDR3 sequence is CATSDPATGLQETQYF. CDR3 sequence (DNA): TGTGCCACCAGTGACCCTGCGACAGGTTTGCAAGAGACCCAGTACTTC.